This TCR beta chain was profiled in a study of cytomegalovirus exposure and HLA in healthy donors. The CDR3 is made up of 13 amino acids. V was clipped by 5 bases and J by 6 bases; unmatched bases: 6. The germline V gene encodes CDR1 LNHDA and CDR2 SQIVND (reference sequence). The primer mix had 60 Vbeta and 13 Jbeta primers. Sequencing was performed with immunoSEQ multiplex PCR; in TCRdb, only in-frame clones are kept and a portion is missing. The table records 250,000 to 350,000 clones, roughly 89% of them present only once. This clone was counted only a few times. The source of this sequence is a man in his forties in good health and CMV-seropositive. This chain connects TRBV19 to TRBJ1-1, with 7 bases identical to TRBD1. Specimen: PBMCs. The chain's CDR3 is CASSWGTGAEAFF. DNA for the CDR3: TGTGCCAGTAGTTGGGGTACAGGGGCTGAAGCTTTCTTT.